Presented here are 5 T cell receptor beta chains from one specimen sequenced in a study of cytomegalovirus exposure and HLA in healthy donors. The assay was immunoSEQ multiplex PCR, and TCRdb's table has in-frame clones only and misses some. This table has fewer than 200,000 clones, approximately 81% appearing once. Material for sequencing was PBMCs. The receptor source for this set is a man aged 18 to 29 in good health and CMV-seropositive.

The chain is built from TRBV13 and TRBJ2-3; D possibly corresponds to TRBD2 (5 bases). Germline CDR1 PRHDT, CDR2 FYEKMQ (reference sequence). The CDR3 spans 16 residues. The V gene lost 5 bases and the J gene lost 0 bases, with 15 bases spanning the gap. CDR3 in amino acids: CASSPWTPYSTDTQYF. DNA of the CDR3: TGTGCCAGCAGCCCTTGGACTCCCTATAGCACAGATACGCAGTATTTT.

The CDR3 DNA reads as TGTGCCAGCAGTGAAGGTACTAGCGGGGGTCTTTTCCAAGAGACCCAGTACTTC. Amino acids: CASSEGTSGGLFQETQYF. V gene TRBV2 combines with J gene TRBJ2-5; 11 bases line up with TRBD2. V was pared by 1 base and J by 1 base, with 8 bases of the junction left unmatched. The length of the CDR3 is 18 residues. The germline gives CDR1 SNHLY, CDR2 FYNNEI.

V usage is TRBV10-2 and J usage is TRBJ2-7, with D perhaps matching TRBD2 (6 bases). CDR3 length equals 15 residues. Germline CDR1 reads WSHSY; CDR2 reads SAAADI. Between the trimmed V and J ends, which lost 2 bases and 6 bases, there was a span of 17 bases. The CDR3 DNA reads TGCGCCAGCAGTGAGGACCTAGCGAGTGTGGGCGAGCAGTACTTC. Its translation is CASSEDLASVGEQYF.

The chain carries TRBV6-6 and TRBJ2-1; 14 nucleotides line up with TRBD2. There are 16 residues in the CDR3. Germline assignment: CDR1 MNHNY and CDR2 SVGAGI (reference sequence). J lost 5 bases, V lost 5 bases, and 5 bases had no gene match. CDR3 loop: CASSGTSGSLNNEQFF. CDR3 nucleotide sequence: TGTGCCAGCAGTGGGACTAGCGGGAGCCTAAACAATGAGCAGTTCTTC.

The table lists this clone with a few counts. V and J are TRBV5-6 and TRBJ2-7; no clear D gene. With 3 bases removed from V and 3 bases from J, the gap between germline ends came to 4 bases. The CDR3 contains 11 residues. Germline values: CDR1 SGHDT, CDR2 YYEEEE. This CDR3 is CASSSLYEQYF. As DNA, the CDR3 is TGTGCCAGCAGCTCCCTCTACGAGCAGTACTTC.